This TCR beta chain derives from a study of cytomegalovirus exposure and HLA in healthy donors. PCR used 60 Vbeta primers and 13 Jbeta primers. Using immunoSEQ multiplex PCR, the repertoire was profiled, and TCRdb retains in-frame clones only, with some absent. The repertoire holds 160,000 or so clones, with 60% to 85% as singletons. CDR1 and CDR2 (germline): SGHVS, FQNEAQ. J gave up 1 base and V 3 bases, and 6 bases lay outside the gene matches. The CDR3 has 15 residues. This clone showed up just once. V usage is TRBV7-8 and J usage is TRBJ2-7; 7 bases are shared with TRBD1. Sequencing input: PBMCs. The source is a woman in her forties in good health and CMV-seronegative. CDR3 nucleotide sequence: TGTGCCAGCAGCTTTACCCGGGACAGTTCCTACGAGCAGTACTTC. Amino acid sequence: CASSFTRDSSYEQYF.